These T cell receptor beta chains were read from a single sample in a study of blood T cells in healthy people across ages. MiXCR, applied by TCRdb to the 5' RACE reads, yields one record per CDR3 protein. The sample holds around 900,000 distinct CDR3 sequences, less than 35% seen once. The source material was blood. The receptors were gathered from a woman older than 75 in good health. Both conserved end residues are part of each CDR3. D genes are given only for firm matches. Clone size, where shown, is once, few, many, or a class for clones that have expanded.

d_gene	abundance	j_gene	v_gene	CDR3aa	CDR3nt
.	.	TRBJ1-4	TRBV7-2	CASSSQGAGEKLFF	TGTGCCAGCAGCTCACAGGGCGCCGGGGAAAAACTGTTTTTT
TRBD1	.	TRBJ1-4	TRBV28	CASSRDRVSANEKLFF	TGTGCCAGCAGTCGTGACAGGGTGTCAGCTAATGAAAAACTGTTTTTT
TRBD2	many	TRBJ2-7	TRBV7-2	CASSSLAGGEQYF	TGTGCCAGCAGCTCTCTAGCGGGGGGCGAGCAGTACTTC
.	many	TRBJ2-1	TRBV3-1	CASRLSGVYNEQFF	TGTGCCAGCAGACTGAGCGGAGTCTACAATGAGCAGTTCTTC
TRBD2	many	TRBJ2-7	TRBV5-1	CASRSGTSGGSYEQYF	TGCGCCAGCAGGTCTGGGACTAGCGGGGGCTCCTACGAGCAGTACTTC
TRBD2	many	TRBJ2-3	TRBV5-4	CASSNSGESTDTQYF	TGTGCCAGCAGCAATAGCGGGGAAAGCACAGATACGCAGTATTTT
.	once	TRBJ2-7	TRBV25-1	CASSVFGRVAVNEQYF	TGTGCCAGCAGTGTTTTTGGCAGGGTTGCGGTCAATGAGCAGTACTTC
.	many	TRBJ2-7	TRBV5-1	CASSTGQSSYEQYF	TGCGCCAGCAGCACCGGACAGAGCTCCTACGAGCAGTACTTC
.	.	TRBJ2-1	TRBV12-3/TRBV12-4	CASSCASRANERFF	.
.	.	TRBJ2-7	TRBV7-2	CASSPRRGSEQYF	TGTGCCAGCAGCCCCCGACGGGGCAGCGAGCAGTACTTC
TRBD1	many	TRBJ2-6	TRBV6-1	CASSVGTGGSGANVLTF	TGTGCCAGCAGTGTCGGGACAGGGGGAAGCGGGGCCAACGTCCTGACTTTC
.	many	TRBJ1-5	TRBV12-3/TRBV12-4	CASSLRQADNQPQHF	TGTGCCAGCAGCCTCCGGCAGGCAGACAATCAGCCCCAGCATTTT
.	many	TRBJ2-4	TRBV6-6	CASSPGTKNIQYF	TGTGCCAGCAGCCCGGGGACCAAAAACATTCAGTACTTC
TRBD1	few	TRBJ2-3	TRBV28	CASSLSGQGPDTQYF	TGTGCCAGCAGTCTGTCCGGACAGGGGCCAGATACGCAGTATTTT
TRBD1	few	TRBJ2-3	TRBV5-1	CASSWGTGVTDTQYF	TGCGCCAGCAGCTGGGGGACAGGGGTCACAGATACGCAGTATTTT
.	many	TRBJ2-1	TRBV20-1	CSALIIGLAHNEQFF	TGCAGTGCTCTGATAATTGGGCTAGCGCACAATGAGCAGTTCTTC
.	.	TRBJ2-2	TRBV20-1	CSASRTRRVFF	TGCAGTGCTTCCAGGACAAGAAGGGTGTTTTTT
.	many	TRBJ2-1	TRBV18	CASSPTGIYNEQFF	TGTGCCAGCTCCCCAACAGGGATCTACAATGAGCAGTTCTTC
.	.	TRBJ2-1	TRBV6-5	CASSYFGPAGANEQFF	TGTGCCAGCAGTTATTTCGGGCCCGCGGGGGCCAATGAGCAGTTCTTC
.	many	TRBJ2-7	TRBV7-2	CASSFWFLRGEQYF	TGTGCCAGCAGCTTCTGGTTTCTGCGGGGCGAGCAGTACTTC
.	.	TRBJ1-5	TRBV5-5	CTLAWEGLGWKEPQHF	TGTACCTTAGCTTGGGAGGGGCTCGGGTGGAAGGAGCCCCAGCATTTT
TRBD1	many	TRBJ1-1	TRBV20-1	CSARQGGNTEAFF	TGCAGTGCTAGACAGGGGGGAAACACTGAAGCTTTCTTT
.	.	TRBJ2-3	TRBV3-1	CASSLLNSECTDTQYF	TGTGCCAGCAGCCTTCTAAATAGCGAGTGCACAGATACGCAGTATTTT
.	.	TRBJ1-4	TRBV6-2/TRBV6-3	CASREAGRTNEKLFF	TGTGCCAGCAGGGAGGCGGGGAGGACTAATGAAAAACTGTTTTTT
TRBD2	.	TRBJ2-3	TRBV12-3/TRBV12-4	CASASSGRADTQYF	TGTGCCAGCGCCTCGAGCGGGAGGGCGGATACGCAGTATTTT
TRBD1	.	TRBJ1-6	TRBV12-3/TRBV12-4	CASSSGQRNSPPHF	TGTGCCAGCAGTTCGGGACAGAGAAATTCACCCCCCCACTTT
.	.	TRBJ2-7	TRBV20-1	CSASLGRYEQYF	TGCAGTGCTAGCCTGGGAAGGTACGAGCAGTACTTC
TRBD2	.	TRBJ2-3	TRBV10-3	CAISPGLAGGPGQTDTQYF	TGTGCCATCAGCCCTGGACTAGCGGGAGGGCCCGGGCAGACAGATACGCAGTATTTT
TRBD1	.	TRBJ2-5	TRBV10-3	CVISRDRGRNEQYF	TGTGTCATCAGCCGGGACAGGGGGCGAAATGAGCAGTACTTC
TRBD1	many	TRBJ1-2	TRBV12-3/TRBV12-4	CASSLRQGGQGYTF	TGTGCCAGCAGTCTCCGACAAGGGGGACAGGGCTACACCTTC
.	.	TRBJ1-2	TRBV7-8	CASSSKRNYGYTF	TGTGCCAGCAGCTCAAAAAGAAACTATGGCTACACCTTC
.	.	TRBJ2-3	TRBV6-2/TRBV6-3	CASRDSSEDTQYF	TGTGCCAGCAGGGACTCTAGTGAGGATACGCAGTATTTT
TRBD2	many	TRBJ2-7	TRBV6-2/TRBV6-3	CASSSRAGTNEQYF	TGTGCCAGCAGCTCCCGAGCAGGGACTAACGAGCAGTACTTC
TRBD2	.	TRBJ2-7	TRBV11-2	CASNLGWTSGVPYEQYF	TGTGCCAGCAACTTAGGTTGGACTAGCGGGGTCCCTTACGAGCAGTACTTC
TRBD1	.	TRBJ2-7	TRBV11-2	CASSSRDSHEQYF	TGTGCCAGCAGCTCACGGGACAGCCACGAGCAGTACTTC
.	many	TRBJ2-5	TRBV18	CASSPQAGGGETQYF	TGTGCCAGCTCACCACAGGCCGGTGGGGGAGAGACCCAGTACTTC
TRBD2	once	TRBJ2-7	TRBV18	CASSPSSSGDYEQYF	TGTGCCAGCTCACCATCCTCTAGCGGGGACTACGAGCAGTACTTC
.	.	TRBJ2-7	TRBV18	CASSPWADLDEQYF	TGTGCCAGCTCACCTTGGGCAGATCTGGACGAGCAGTACTTC
TRBD2	.	TRBJ2-3	TRBV20-1	CSVTLAGGGTDTQYF	TGCAGTGTGACGTTAGCGGGAGGGGGCACAGATACGCAGTATTTT
.	.	TRBJ1-6	TRBV3-1	CASSYTSGKASPLHF	TGTGCCAGCAGCTACACCTCAGGGAAGGCCTCACCCCTCCACTTT
.	.	TRBJ2-7	TRBV20-1	CSARRVLGYEQYF	TGCAGTGCTAGAAGGGTTTTAGGCTACGAGCAGTACTTC
TRBD2	.	TRBJ2-3	TRBV7-2	CASSFWTSGGRSTDTQYF	TGTGCCAGCAGCTTTTGGACTAGCGGGGGGCGGAGCACAGATACGCAGTATTTT
TRBD2	.	TRBJ2-1	TRBV6-2/TRBV6-3	CASFERGAGDEQFF	TGTGCCAGCTTTGAGCGGGGGGCTGGGGATGAGCAGTTCTTC
.	many	TRBJ2-3	TRBV28	CASSLRGSRQGSDTQYF	TGTGCCAGCAGTTTAAGAGGATCACGGCAGGGGTCAGATACGCAGTATTTT
.	once	TRBJ2-5	TRBV6-2/TRBV6-3	CASSFVGLATNEQYF	TGTGCCAGCAGTTTTGTGGGGCTAGCGACCAATGAGCAGTACTTC
.	.	TRBJ2-1	TRBV11-2	CASSLGHRTETQFF	TGTGCCAGCAGCTTAGGTCATAGGACGGAGACCCAGTTCTTC
.	.	TRBJ2-5	TRBV11-2	CASSSFIVETQYF	TGTGCCAGCAGCTCTTTTATCGTAGAGACCCAGTACTTC
TRBD2	.	TRBJ2-7	TRBV12-3/TRBV12-4	CASSEGLAGGYSSYEQYF	TGTGCCAGCAGCGAGGGACTAGCGGGAGGGTACAGCTCCTACGAGCAGTACTTC
TRBD1	many	TRBJ2-4	TRBV16	CASSQATGGNIQYF	TGTGCCAGCAGCCAAGCGACAGGGGGGAACATTCAGTACTTC
.	many	TRBJ1-2	TRBV24-1	CATSGQVGGYTF	TGTGCCACCAGCGGGCAGGTCGGCGGCTACACCTTC
TRBD1	.	TRBJ2-7	TRBV2	CATDRQGTYEQYF	TGTGCCACCGACAGACAGGGGACCTACGAGCAGTACTTC
TRBD2	many	TRBJ2-3	TRBV20-1	CSAKLGTSGGGTQYF	TGCAGTGCTAAACTCGGGACTAGCGGGGGCGGTACGCAGTATTTT
.	many	TRBJ1-2	TRBV6-1	CASRIGPEHGYTF	TGTGCCAGCAGAATCGGCCCGGAGCATGGCTACACCTTC
TRBD1	.	TRBJ2-1	TRBV7-2	CASSPNHRQGRQFF	TGTGCCAGCAGCCCCAACCACCGACAGGGTAGACAGTTCTTC
TRBD1	.	TRBJ1-2	TRBV20-1	CSASSPGQGARGYTF	TGCAGTGCTAGCTCACCGGGACAGGGGGCGCGGGGCTACACCTTC
TRBD2	many	TRBJ2-5	TRBV12-3/TRBV12-4	CASRLAGGPRVTQYF	TGTGCCAGCAGATTAGCGGGGGGGCCTCGGGTGACCCAGTACTTC
TRBD2	.	TRBJ2-7	TRBV10-3	CAISEALAGVGEQYF	TGTGCCATCAGTGAAGCTCTAGCGGGAGTGGGAGAGCAGTACTTC
.	.	TRBJ2-3	TRBV5-1	CASSASGTPGQEVQYF	TGCGCCAGCAGCGCTTCCGGGACCCCCGGTCAGGAGGTGCAGTATTTT
.	many	TRBJ1-2	TRBV20-1	CSARVALKGGGYTF	TGCAGTGCTAGAGTAGCCCTAAAGGGGGGTGGCTACACCTTC
.	.	TRBJ2-1	TRBV7-9	CASSFSVSDEQFF	TGTGCCAGCAGCTTTTCTGTCTCAGATGAGCAGTTCTTC